This T cell receptor (beta chain) was identified in a study of cytomegalovirus exposure and HLA in healthy donors. The donors comprised healthy bone marrow donors. The PCR had 60 Vbeta and 13 Jbeta primers. Clones were sequenced by immunoSEQ multiplex PCR, and TCRdb holds only the in-frame ones, with some missing. This table holds tens of thousands of clones, about 70% found once. Germline-derived CDR1 and CDR2 are GTSNPN and SVGIG (reference sequence). The CDR3 runs to 14 residues. Between the trimmed V and J ends, which lost 0 bases and 4 bases, there was a span of 12 bases. The clonotype originates from a man aged 25-45 years in good health and CMV-seronegative. Sequenced input: PBMCs. This chain uses TRBV30 with TRBJ1-1; no clear D gene. This CDR3 reads CAWSVHGDSTEAFF. Written as DNA, the CDR3 is TGTGCCTGGAGTGTACACGGGGATAGCACTGAAGCTTTCTTT.